The 24 T cell receptor beta chains below all came from one sample that was sequenced in a study of T cell repertoires in cytomegalovirus infection. What these receptors recognize is not known. TCRdb independently ran MiXCR on the reads; one entry per CDR3 protein. This sample has 50,000 or so distinct CDR3 sequences, with 20% to 25% found just once. Material for sequencing was PBMCs, sequenced either directly or after in vitro stimulation (not recorded which). The receptor set was obtained from a human donor in good health (CMV status not recorded). Some clones in this sample may be carry-over from other donors' samples.

In its sample, this clonotype was seen a few times. The chain carries TRBV9 and TRBJ2-3; TRBD1 or TRBD2 may be the D gene (5 bases each). Trimming took off 0 bases at V and 4 bases at J, with 12 bases between the two ends. In germline, CDR1 is SGDLS, CDR2 YYNGEE. The CDR3 has 15 amino acids. Here the CDR3 DNA reads TGTGCCAGCAGCGTAGAAGTGGGGGACGCAGATACGCAGTATTTT. Translating it yields CASSVEVGDADTQYF.

This clonotype was detected a few times. The V call is TRBV7-9, the J call TRBJ1-3; TRBD1 matches 10 bases. The CDR3 runs to 17 residues. The J segment lost 2 bases and the V segment lost 2 bases, leaving 6 bases of the junction unmatched. Germline V gene lookup returns CDR1 SEHNR and CDR2 FQNEAQ (reference sequence). This CDR3 is CASSLSTGGTAGNTIYF. DNA for the CDR3: TGTGCCAGCAGCTTATCGACAGGGGGCACCGCTGGAAACACCATATATTTT.

The chain employs TRBV10-3 and TRBJ1-1; no reliable D call. CDR1 and CDR2 (germline): ENHRY, SYGVKD. This CDR3 spans 15 amino acids. The germline V and J ends were trimmed by 3 bases and 4 bases, with 15 bases remaining between them. The chain's CDR3 is CAISDPRGLGTEAFF. CDR3 coding DNA: TGTGCCATCAGTGATCCTCGGGGTTTGGGCACTGAAGCTTTCTTT.

At least ten counts were recorded for this clonotype. This chain links TRBV2 with TRBJ2-7, with 8 positions matching TRBD1. Looked up from germline, CDR1 is SNHLY and CDR2 is FYNNEI. CDR3 length: 11 amino acids. The trim removed 6 bases at V and 6 bases at J, leaving 1 base unmatched. CDR3 in amino acids: CASRDRVEQYF. The CDR3 nucleotides read TGTGCCAGCAGGGACAGGGTCGAGCAGTACTTC.

The table lists this clonotype with many counts. The chain combines TRBV5-5 with TRBJ2-3, with 8 bases identical to TRBD2. J was trimmed by 4 bases and V by 3 bases; bases with no gene match: 7. The CDR3 sequence is 15 residues long. From germline, CDR1 is SGHKS and CDR2 YYEKEE (reference sequence). The DNA for the CDR3 is TGTGCCAGCAGCTCCCCGGGACTAGAAGCAGATACGCAGTATTTT. It is translated as CASSSPGLEADTQYF. Full variable domain (remainder filled in from reference TRBV5-5 and TRBJ2-3): DAGVTQSPTHLIKTRGQQVTLRCSPISGHKSVSWYQQVLGQGPQFIFQYYEKEERGRGNFPDRFSARQFPNYSSELNVNALLLGDSALYLCASSSPGLEADTQYFGPGTRLTVL.

This clonotype ranks as medium-sized. V is TRBV19 and J is TRBJ2-1, with TRBD2 identical over 11 bases. This CDR3 is 15 amino acids long. J gave up 9 bases and V 6 bases, and 10 bases lay outside the gene matches. CDR1 and CDR2 (germline): LNHDA, SQIVND (reference sequence). The CDR3 here is CASREYSGGATEQFF. Here the CDR3 DNA reads TGTGCCAGTAGGGAATATAGCGGGGGGGCGACTGAGCAGTTCTTC.

This clonotype occurred a few times. The chain is built from TRBV6-6 and TRBJ2-2; D gene unclear. There are 15 residues in the CDR3. V lost 6 bases, J lost 2 bases, and 13 bases lay in between. The germline CDR1 and CDR2 sequences are MNHNY and SVGAGI (reference sequence). Here the CDR3 reads CASRAGPINTGELFF. The CDR3 DNA reads TGTGCCAGCAGGGCCGGGCCAATCAACACCGGGGAGCTGTTTTTT.

The chain has TRBV5-1 and TRBJ1-1, with D perhaps TRBD1 (6 bases). This CDR3 spans 13 amino acids. Trimming removed 2 bases from V and 4 bases from J, with 9 bases in between. Germline CDR1 is SGHRS and CDR2 is YFSETQ. The DNA of the CDR3 is TGCGCCAGCAGCTTCTTAGGGGGCACTGAAGCTTTCTTT. It yields the protein CASSFLGGTEAFF.

This clonotype was observed a handful of times. The chain recombines TRBV3-1 with TRBJ2-1; the match to TRBD2 covers 10 bases. J lost 5 bases, V lost 7 bases, and 20 bases had no gene match. Looked up from germline, CDR1 is LGHDT and CDR2 is YNNKEL (reference sequence). The CDR3 consists of 19 residues. CDR3: CASTSSRGRTSGSNNEQFF. CDR3 nucleotide sequence: TGTGCCAGCACCAGTAGCAGGGGTCGGACTAGCGGTTCCAACAATGAGCAGTTCTTC.

The chain joins TRBV19 to TRBJ1-5, with a tentative D call TRBD1 (5 bases). The germline V gene has CDR1 LNHDA and CDR2 SQIVND (reference sequence). CDR3 size: 17 residues. Trimming shortened V by 1 base and J by 4 bases, and 17 bases separated the two germline ends. The CDR3 DNA sequence: TGTGCCAGTAGTATAGGGTCGGGGAGGGGAAGAAATCAGCCCCAGCATTTT. Translation: CASSIGSGRGRNQPQHF.

The chain joins TRBV5-3 to TRBJ2-1, with 11 nucleotides matching TRBD2. Being an ORF, TRBV5-3 has a function that is uncertain. The junction had 8 bases not matched to a gene; V was cut back by 8 bases and J by 4 bases. The CDR3 sequence is 15 residues long. The CDR3 DNA is TGTGCCAGCAGGCCCGGGACTAGCGGATACAATGAGCAGTTCTTC. It is translated as CASRPGTSGYNEQFF.

The chain employs TRBV28 and TRBJ2-1, with D possibly TRBD2 on 7 matching bases. The CDR3 runs 16 residues. Germline CDR1 MDHEN, CDR2 SYDVKM. Trimming removed 5 bases at V and 6 bases at J, with 20 bases between. The CDR3 loop reads CASSAGRGASRNEQFF. The CDR3, as DNA: TGTGCCAGCAGTGCTGGACGGGGGGCCTCTCGCAATGAGCAGTTCTTC.

The chain recombines TRBV7-9 with TRBJ2-2; tentative D call: TRBD1 (6 bases). Germline V gene lookup returns CDR1 SEHNR and CDR2 FQNEAQ (reference sequence). V lost 2 bases and J 4 bases, leaving 11 bases between the germline ends. This CDR3 spans 15 amino acids. The CDR3 sequence: CASSLRTDFTGELFF. CDR3 in DNA: TGTGCCAGCAGCTTAAGGACAGACTTCACCGGGGAGCTGTTTTTT.

This clonotype was counted ten times or more. Written as DNA, the CDR3 is TGTGCCAGTAAGATCCAGGGCCCCAACTCTGGAAACACCATATATTTT. It encodes CASKIQGPNSGNTIYF. The chain uses TRBV19 and TRBJ1-3, with D maybe TRBD1 (5 bases). The CDR3 has 16 residues. The V gene lost 7 bases and the J gene lost 0 bases, with 16 bases spanning the gap. Per germline, CDR1 LNHDA and CDR2 SQIVND (reference sequence).

This clonotype was picked up a small number of times. The rearrangement links TRBV6-5 to TRBJ1-1; 9 bases align to TRBD1. The V gene end was trimmed by 4 bases and the J gene end by 6 bases; junction bases not matched to a gene: 12. CDR1 is MNHEY and CDR2 is SVGAGI in the germline V gene. The CDR3 is 16 residues long. CDR3 nucleotide sequence: TGTGCCAGCAGTTGGGGACAGGGATTCCAGGGGGCTGAAGCTTTCTTT. This codes for CASSWGQGFQGAEAFF.

This clonotype was seen a handful of times. This chain uses TRBV9 with TRBJ2-3, with 12 positions matching TRBD1. The CDR3 extends over 15 amino acids. CDR1 is SGDLS, CDR2 YYNGEE, per germline. Trimming took 4 bases from V and 5 from J; bases not matched to a gene: 5. The CDR3 DNA reads as TGTGCCAGCAGCCGGGGACAGGGGGCAGGAGATACGCAGTATTTT. Translated: CASSRGQGAGDTQYF.

This chain uses TRBV29-1 with TRBJ2-1, with D tentatively TRBD2 (6 bases). The V end lost 5 bases, the J end lost 8 bases, and 16 bases lay between the germline ends. Germline loops: CDR1 SQVTM, CDR2 ANQGSEA. CDR3 size: 13 residues. The CDR3 protein is CSVQLSGSDEQFF. CDR3 coding DNA: TGCAGCGTTCAGCTTAGCGGTTCGGATGAGCAGTTCTTC.

The chain links TRBV6-2 or TRBV6-3 to TRBJ1-1; tentative D call: TRBD1 (5 bases). The V gene's germline CDR1 is MNHEY and CDR2 SVGEGT. CDR3 length: 14 amino acids. The V gene lost 4 bases and the J gene lost 0 bases, with 9 bases spanning the gap. The CDR3 here is CASSSGLMNTEAFF. The CDR3 DNA reads as TGTGCCAGCAGTTCAGGGCTCATGAACACTGAAGCTTTCTTT.

The table lists this clonotype with many counts. The rearrangement joins TRBV5-4 to TRBJ2-5; D possibly matches TRBD1 or TRBD2 (6 bases each). This CDR3 is 13 amino acids long. The V end lost 1 base, the J end lost 5 bases, and 9 bases lay between the germline ends. Germline values: CDR1 SGHNT, CDR2 YYREEE (reference sequence). CDR3 sequence (DNA): TGTGCCAGCAGCTTGTCGGGGGCCGAGACCCAGTACTTC. Protein product: CASSLSGAETQYF.

A few counts support this clonotype. This chain connects TRBV7-1 to TRBJ2-7, with 8 bases identical to TRBD2. TRBV7-1 is classed as an ORF, of uncertain function. This CDR3 has 13 amino acids. V trimming: 5 bases; J trimming: 3 bases; junction bases outside the gene matches: 3. The CDR3 spells CASSGRGGYEQYF. For the CDR3, the DNA is TGTGCCAGCAGCGGACGGGGGGGCTACGAGCAGTACTTC.

The CDR3 reads CASSWTSGTYEQYF. CDR3 DNA sequence: TGTGCCAGCAGTTGGACTAGCGGAACCTACGAGCAGTACTTC. This sequence joins TRBV12-3 or TRBV12-4 and TRBJ2-7; 10 bases are shared with TRBD2. The V segment lost 4 bases and the J segment 2 bases; nucleotides outside the gene matches: 2. CDR3 length: 14 residues.

This clonotype was counted at least ten times. V gene TRBV12-3 or TRBV12-4 combines with J gene TRBJ2-7; unclear D gene. The CDR3 loop spans 12 amino acids. V lost 1 base and J 4 bases, leaving 5 bases between the germline ends. CDR3 in amino acids: CASSLGSYEQYF. The CDR3 DNA reads as TGTGCCAGCAGTTTAGGGAGTTACGAGCAGTACTTC.

This clonotype has just one count. V is TRBV7-2 and J is TRBJ1-3; D not resolved. The germline V gene has CDR1 SGHTA and CDR2 FQGNSA. Deletions cut 6 bases from V and 0 bases from J, with 6 bases between. The CDR3 is 13 amino acids. The CDR3 is CASRSDSGNTIYF. CDR3 DNA: TGTGCCAGCAGATCAGACTCTGGAAACACCATATATTTT. Combining the CDR3 with reference TRBV7-2 and TRBJ1-3 gives the whole variable domain GAGVSQSPSNKVTEKGKDVELRCDPISGHTALYWYRQSLGQGLEFLIYFQGNSAPDKSGLPSDRFSAERTGGSVSTLTIQRTQQEDSAVYLCASRSDSGNTIYFGEGSWLTVV.

The chain uses TRBV2 and TRBJ2-7; D not certain. CDR1 and CDR2 from the germline V gene are SNHLY and FYNNEI. The CDR3 runs to 16 residues. V was shortened by 2 bases and J by 0 bases, with 14 bases between the two germline ends. CDR3 DNA: TGTGCCAGCAGTGAAAATGGTATATCGAGCTCCTACGAGCAGTACTTC. Its translation is CASSENGISSSYEQYF.